This entry features one TCR beta chain sequence. Antigen unknown. This sample is part of a study of T cell responses to AZD1222 COVID-19 vaccine. Overall study results and limits: Repertoires were obtained only post-peak T cell response. The study reported that nearly half of spike-specific TCRs target unmutated variant regions. White British ancestry dominated among donors, who included more females, and clonal diversity was possibly underestimated. Seropositive at baseline were only 5 to 7 AZD1222 recipients.

The V gene lost 7 bases and the J gene lost 1 base, with 4 bases spanning the gap. From germline, CDR1 is SNHLY and CDR2 FYNNEI. The length of the CDR3 is 11 residues. Method: immunoSEQ multiplex PCR; TCRdb's copy keeps in-frame clones and lacks some. Among some 100,000 clones, 90% to 95% were seen once, and the ten largest hold around 3.2%. Sequences were derived from peripheral blood, sampled 28 days after the second AZD1222 dose. This chain joins TRBV2 and TRBJ1-1; D remains ambiguous. This receptor was identified in an adult who received the AZD1222 COVID-19 vaccine. CDR3 sequence: CASIENTEAFF. CDR3 bases: TGTGCCAGCATCGAGAACACTGAAGCTTTCTTT.